This T cell receptor (beta chain) stems from a study of blood T cell repertoires in COVID-19. The overall study: Acute-phase and convalescent COVID-19 samples originated in the United States, Italy and Spain. T cells, B-cell-depleted T cells, or PBMCs supplied cDNA or gDNA.

Authors' analysis steps: For nucleated cells, counts were estimated from reference gene primer amplification. Repertoires were generated with immunoSEQ multiplex PCR, while TCRdb's copy carries only in-frame clones and drops some. Clone size and the V and J calls come from that table; the DNA yielded D and trimming. Among 140,000 or so clones listed, approximately 85% were seen once. Deletions cut 3 bases from V and 9 bases from J, with 18 bases between. CDR3 length equals 16 residues. Germline V gives CDR1 SGHAT, CDR2 FQNNGV. This TCR derives from a man in his 70s with acute or convalescent COVID-19. The source material was peripheral blood. The V gene is TRBV11-2, the J gene TRBJ1-6; possible D gene TRBD1, 6 bases. The CDR3 DNA reads as TGTGCCAGCAGCTTTTTACCTCAGGGGAGCGGTTCACCCCTCCACTTT. It encodes CASSFLPQGSGSPLHF.